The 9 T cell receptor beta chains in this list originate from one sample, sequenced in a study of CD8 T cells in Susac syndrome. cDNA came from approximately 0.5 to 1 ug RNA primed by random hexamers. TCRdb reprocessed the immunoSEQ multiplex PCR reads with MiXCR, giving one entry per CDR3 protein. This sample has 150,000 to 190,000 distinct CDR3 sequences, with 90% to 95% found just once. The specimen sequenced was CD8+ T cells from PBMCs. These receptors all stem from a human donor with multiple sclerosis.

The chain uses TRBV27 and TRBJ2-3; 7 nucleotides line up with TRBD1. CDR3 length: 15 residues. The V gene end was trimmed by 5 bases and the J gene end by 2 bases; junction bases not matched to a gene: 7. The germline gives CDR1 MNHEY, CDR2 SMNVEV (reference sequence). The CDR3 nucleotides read TGTGCCAGCAGTCTAAGGGACAGAGACACAGATACGCAGTATTTT. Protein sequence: CASSLRDRDTDTQYF.

CDR3 in amino acids: CASSLDGQPQHF. In DNA, the CDR3 is TGTGCCAGCAGCTTAGATGGTCAGCCCCAGCATTTT. The J gene is TRBJ1-5, the V gene TRBV13, with D unresolved. The CDR3 has 12 residues. V was trimmed by 1 base and J by 6 bases, leaving 4 bases between them. Germline assignment: CDR1 PRHDT and CDR2 FYEKMQ (reference sequence). Based on the CDR3 plus reference TRBV13 and TRBJ1-5, the full variable domain is AAGVIQSPRHLIKEKRETATLKCYPIPRHDTVYWYQQGPGQDPQFLISFYEKMQSDKGSIPDRFSAQQFSDYHSELNMSSLELGDSALYFCASSLDGQPQHFGDGTRLSIL.

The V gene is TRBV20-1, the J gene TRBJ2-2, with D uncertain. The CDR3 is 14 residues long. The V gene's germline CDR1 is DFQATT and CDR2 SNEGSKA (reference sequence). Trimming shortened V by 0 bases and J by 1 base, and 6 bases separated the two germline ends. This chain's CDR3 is CSARDRGNTGELFF. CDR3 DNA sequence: TGCAGTGCTAGAGATCGAGGGAACACCGGGGAGCTGTTTTTT.

CDR3 sequence (DNA): TGTGCCAGCAGCTTAGATTTACAGGGGCTCGGCGGGGAGCTGTTTTTT. Translated, it gives CASSLDLQGLGGELFF. The chain joins TRBV11-2 to TRBJ2-2; 7 bases agree with TRBD1. V trimming: 0 bases; J trimming: 7 bases; junction bases outside the gene matches: 8. CDR1 is SGHAT, CDR2 FQNNGV, per germline. The CDR3 is 16 amino acids.

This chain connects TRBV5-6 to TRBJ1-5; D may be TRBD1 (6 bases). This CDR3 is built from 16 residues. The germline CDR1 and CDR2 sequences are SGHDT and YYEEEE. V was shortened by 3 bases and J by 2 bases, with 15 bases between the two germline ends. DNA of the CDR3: TGTGCCAGCAGCTCTGTGCGGGGGCAAGGCAATCAGCCCCAGCATTTT. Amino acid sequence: CASSSVRGQGNQPQHF.

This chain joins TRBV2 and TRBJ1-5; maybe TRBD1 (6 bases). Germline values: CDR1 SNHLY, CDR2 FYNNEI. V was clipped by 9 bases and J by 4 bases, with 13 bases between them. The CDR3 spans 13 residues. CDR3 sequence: CARGAGGNQPQHF. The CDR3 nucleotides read TGTGCCAGGGGGGCTGGGGGTAATCAGCCCCAGCATTTT. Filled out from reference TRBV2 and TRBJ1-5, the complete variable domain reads EPEVTQTPSHQVTQMGQEVILRCVPISNHLYFYWYRQILGQKVEFLVSFYNNEISEKSEIFDDQFSVERPDGSNFTLKIRSTKLEDSAMYFCARGAGGNQPQHFGDGTRLSIL.

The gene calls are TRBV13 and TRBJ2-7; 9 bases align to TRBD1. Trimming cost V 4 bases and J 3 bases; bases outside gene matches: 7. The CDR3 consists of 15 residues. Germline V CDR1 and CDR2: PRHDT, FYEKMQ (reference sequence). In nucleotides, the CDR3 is TGTGCCAGCAGCTCATCCGGGACAGGGCTCTACGAGCAGTACTTC. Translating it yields CASSSSGTGLYEQYF.

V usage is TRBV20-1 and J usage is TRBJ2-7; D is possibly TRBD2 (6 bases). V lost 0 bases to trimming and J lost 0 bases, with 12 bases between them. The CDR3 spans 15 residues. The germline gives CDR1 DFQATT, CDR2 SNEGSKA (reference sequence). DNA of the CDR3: TGCAGTGCTAGAGATCTCCACGGGAGCTCCTACGAGCAGTACTTC. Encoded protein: CSARDLHGSSYEQYF.

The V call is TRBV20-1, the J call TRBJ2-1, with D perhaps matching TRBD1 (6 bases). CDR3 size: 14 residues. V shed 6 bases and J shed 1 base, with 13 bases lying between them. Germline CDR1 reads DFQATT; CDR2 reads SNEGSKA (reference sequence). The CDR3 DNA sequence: TGCAGTGCCGATTCCGGGACATCCTACAATGAGCAGTTCTTC. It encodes CSADSGTSYNEQFF.